These 20 T cell receptor beta chains were all obtained from the same sample, sequenced in a study of blood T cell repertoires in COVID-19. The table came from immunoSEQ multiplex PCR; TCRdb's copy has only in-frame clones and leaves some out. The data contain approximately 250,000 clones, around nine tenths of them singletons. Input material: peripheral blood. The receptors were sampled from a woman aged 60-70 years with COVID-19, enrolled during active disease.

The V gene is TRBV13, the J gene TRBJ2-7, with a tentative D call TRBD1 (5 bases). The germline V gene encodes CDR1 PRHDT and CDR2 FYEKMQ (reference sequence). Trimming took off 5 bases at V and 5 bases at J, with 10 bases between the two ends. This CDR3 is built from 12 residues. The CDR3 DNA follows: TGTGCCAGCAGCCCCTGGGGCCACGAGCAGTACTTC. This gives the protein CASSPWGHEQYF. The full variable domain, in which reference TRBV13 and TRBJ2-7 provide the parts outside the CDR3, is AAGVIQSPRHLIKEKRETATLKCYPIPRHDTVYWYQQGPGQDPQFLISFYEKMQSDKGSIPDRFSAQQFSDYHSELNMSSLELGDSALYFCASSPWGHEQYFGPGTRLTVT.

The chain uses TRBV28 and TRBJ1-1; 7 nucleotides agree with TRBD1. The CDR3 is made up of 16 amino acids. V shed 3 bases, J shed 4 bases, and the junction held 11 bases outside the gene matches. From germline, CDR1 is MDHEN and CDR2 SYDVKM. CDR3: CASSLVDRVRATEAFF. The CDR3 nucleotides are TGTGCCAGCAGTTTGGTTGACAGGGTGAGAGCCACTGAAGCTTTCTTT.

The CDR3 nucleotides read TGTGCCAGCAGCCCGGGACAGGGTAATGAAAAACTGTTTTTT. Its protein is CASSPGQGNEKLFF. The rearrangement joins TRBV7-6 to TRBJ1-4; 9 nucleotides align to TRBD1. The junction had 2 bases not matched to a gene; V was cut back by 5 bases and J by 4 bases. Germline V gene lookup returns CDR1 SGHVS and CDR2 FNYEAQ. The CDR3 extends over 14 amino acids.

In its sample, this clone was seen once. V is TRBV7-8 and J is TRBJ1-1; D may be TRBD1 (5 bases). Trimming stripped 9 bases from V and 0 bases from J, with 17 bases between. Germline values: CDR1 SGHVS, CDR2 FQNEAQ. The CDR3 spans 15 residues. CDR3 DNA: TGTGCCAGTAACAGGCAGGGAAACATGAACACTGAAGCTTTCTTT. It yields the protein CASNRQGNMNTEAFF.

The V gene is TRBV7-2, the J gene TRBJ1-5; no clear D. Trimming stripped 5 bases from V and 6 bases from J, with 17 bases between. CDR3 length: 15 residues. Germline loops: CDR1 SGHTA, CDR2 FQGNSA. This CDR3 is CASSDTVNVGQPQHF. In DNA form, the CDR3 reads TGTGCCAGCAGCGATACAGTTAATGTAGGTCAGCCCCAGCATTTT.

This rearrangement joins TRBV29-1 to TRBJ2-5; D unclear. This CDR3 has 12 residues. Trimming removed 2 bases from V and 3 bases from J, with 7 bases in between. Germline lookup yields CDR1 SQVTM and CDR2 ANQGSEA. For the CDR3, the DNA is TGCAGCGTTGAACGGCAGGAAGAGACCCAGTACTTC. Its protein product is CSVERQEETQYF.

The CDR3 sequence: CASSILVGGQGAPLEQYF. CDR3 sequence (DNA): TGTGCCAGCAGCATATTAGTCGGGGGACAGGGGGCCCCTCTCGAGCAGTACTTC. V usage is TRBV5-6 and J usage is TRBJ2-7, with 12 positions matching TRBD1. Germline loops: CDR1 SGHDT, CDR2 YYEEEE. The CDR3 totals 18 residues. After removal of 4 bases from V and 6 bases from J, the junction contained 17 bases not matched to a gene. Combining the CDR3 with reference TRBV5-6 and TRBJ2-7 gives the whole variable domain DAGVTQSPTHLIKTRGQQVTLRCSPKSGHDTVSWYQQALGQGPQFIFQYYEEEERQRGNFPDRFSGHQFPNYSSELNVNALLLGDSALYLCASSILVGGQGAPLEQYFGPGTRLTVT.

To note about this clone: Compared with germline, one end of the junction differs, possibly owing to a read error. The V and J genes are TRBV6-1 and TRBJ2-3, with TRBD2 identical over 10 bases. Germline CDR1 MNHNS, CDR2 SASEGT. The CDR3 extends over 15 amino acids. The CDR3 reads CASREAGGPTDTQYF. DNA for the CDR3: TGTGCCAGCAGAGAAGCGGGAGGGCCCACAGATACGCAGTATTTT.

This chain uses TRBV18 with TRBJ1-2; TRBD1 matches at 9 bases. The V gene end was trimmed by 6 bases and the J gene end by 1 base; junction bases not matched to a gene: 12. The CDR3 totals 17 residues. The V gene's germline CDR1 is KGHSH and CDR2 LQKENI. DNA of the CDR3: TGTGCCAGCTCCCCGGACGCCGGGACAGGGATTAACTATGGCTACACCTTC. Translation gives CASSPDAGTGINYGYTF.

This clone was counted once. J is TRBJ1-1 and V is TRBV30, with TRBD1 as a possible D gene (5 bases). Germline V gives CDR1 GTSNPN, CDR2 SVGIG (reference sequence). V was trimmed by 4 bases and J by 0 bases, leaving 9 bases between them. This CDR3 is built from 13 residues. CDR3 in DNA: TGTGCCTGGAACTCAGGGATGAACACTGAAGCTTTCTTT. Translated: CAWNSGMNTEAFF.

This chain connects TRBV7-9 to TRBJ2-1; possibly TRBD2 for D (6 bases). Looked up from germline, CDR1 is SEHNR and CDR2 is FQNEAQ (reference sequence). The CDR3 spans 14 residues. With 1 base removed from V and 8 bases from J, the gap between germline ends came to 12 bases. The CDR3 loop reads CASSLDLSGYEQFF. The CDR3 nucleotides are TGTGCCAGCAGCTTAGACCTTAGCGGATATGAGCAGTTCTTC.

The sample holds a few counts of this clone. V is TRBV11-1 and J is TRBJ2-1; D might be TRBD1 (6 bases). V lost 1 base and J 10 bases, leaving 17 bases between the germline ends. Germline CDR1 and CDR2: SGHAT and FQDESV (reference sequence). CDR3 length equals 15 residues. The CDR3 region has the DNA TGTGCCAGCAGCTTAGAAGGGGGTGGGGATCGAGAGCAGTTCTTC. Protein sequence: CASSLEGGGDREQFF.

The V and J genes are TRBV5-1 and TRBJ2-4, with 7 bases matching TRBD2. Germline-derived CDR1 and CDR2 are SGHRS and YFSETQ. This CDR3 has 13 amino acids. With V trimmed by 7 bases and J by 7 bases, 8 bases remained unmatched. Written as DNA, the CDR3 is TGCGCCAGCGCCCTCGGGGGAGGGAACATTCAGTACTTC. Its protein is CASALGGGNIQYF.

The chain links TRBV11-3 to TRBJ2-1; no clear D. The germline gives CDR1 SGHNT, CDR2 YENEEA. Trimming took 4 bases from V and 6 from J, leaving 13 bases between them. CDR3 length: 14 amino acids. The CDR3, as DNA: TGTGCCAGCAGCTGGCTCGCTTCGTCCAATGAGCAGTTCTTC. This sequence encodes CASSWLASSNEQFF.

The genes are TRBV15 and TRBJ1-1; 8 bases are a match to TRBD1. The germline V gene has CDR1 LNHNV and CDR2 YYDKDF (reference sequence). J was trimmed by 1 base and V by 1 base; bases with no gene match: 11. The CDR3 covers 18 residues. The CDR3 spells CATSRGVTGGPKNTEAFF. CDR3 nucleotides: TGTGCCACCAGCAGAGGTGTTACAGGGGGTCCCAAGAACACTGAAGCTTTCTTT.

The chain combines TRBV27 with TRBJ2-2, with a tentative D call TRBD2 (5 bases). Between the trimmed V and J ends, which lost 2 bases and 6 bases, there was a span of 10 bases. This CDR3 has 14 residues. Germline V gives CDR1 MNHEY, CDR2 SMNVEV (reference sequence). The CDR3 reads CASSLIRAAGELFF. In DNA, the CDR3 is TGTGCCAGCAGTTTAATCCGAGCGGCCGGGGAGCTGTTTTTT.

This clone was seen only once. The gene calls are TRBV5-5 and TRBJ2-6, with D possibly being TRBD1 (6 bases). V was trimmed by 6 bases and J by 4 bases, leaving 17 bases between them. The CDR3 is made up of 16 amino acids. CDR1 is SGHKS and CDR2 is YYEKEE in the germline V gene (reference sequence). This CDR3 reads CASTFLPGAGANVLTF. The CDR3 DNA reads TGTGCCAGCACCTTCCTGCCAGGGGCCGGGGCCAACGTCCTGACTTTC.

The chain employs TRBV10-3 and TRBJ1-4, with D tentatively TRBD1 (5 bases). Trimming shortened V by 4 bases and J by 2 bases, and 17 bases separated the two germline ends. CDR1 is ENHRY and CDR2 is SYGVKD in the germline V gene. There are 17 residues in the CDR3. CDR3 in amino acids: CAISVNGAGGTNEKLFF. CDR3 bases: TGTGCCATCAGTGTTAACGGAGCGGGGGGGACTAATGAAAAACTGTTTTTT.

J is TRBJ1-6 and V is TRBV11-2; D gene uncertain. The ends were cut back, 5 bases at V and 5 bases at J, with 7 bases in the middle. The CDR3 consists of 13 residues. Germline V gives CDR1 SGHAT, CDR2 FQNNGV. CDR3 bases: TGTGCCAGCAGCAGCGGGGATAATTCACCCCTCCACTTT. This encodes CASSSGDNSPLHF. Combining the CDR3 with reference TRBV11-2 and TRBJ1-6 gives the whole variable domain EAGVAQSPRYKIIEKRQSVAFWCNPISGHATLYWYQQILGQGPKLLIQFQNNGVVDDSQLPKDRFSAERLKGVDSTLKIQPAKLEDSAVYLCASSSGDNSPLHFGNGTRLTVT.

The CDR3: CASSTLSGRRTDTQYF. Here the CDR3 DNA reads TGTGCCAGCAGCACCCTTAGCGGGAGAAGGACAGATACGCAGTATTTT. The rearrangement joins TRBV9 to TRBJ2-3; 9 bases are shared with TRBD2. J was trimmed by 3 bases and V by 4 bases; bases with no gene match: 9. Germline CDR1 and CDR2: SGDLS and YYNGEE. The CDR3 extends over 16 amino acids. The entire variable domain, with the rest obtained from reference TRBV9 and TRBJ2-3, is as follows: DSGVTQTPKHLITATGQRVTLRCSPRSGDLSVYWYQQSLDQGLQFLIQYYNGEERAKGNILERFSAQQFPDLHSELNLSSLELGDSALYFCASSTLSGRRTDTQYFGPGTRLTVL.